This is a list of T cell receptor beta chains from one sample in a study of glioma-infiltrating T cells after dendritic cell vaccination. Produced via immunoSEQ multiplex PCR; TCRdb's table is partial and in-frame only. The sample contains around 83,000 clones, 85% of which appear only once. This specimen was blood, taken after dendritic cell vaccination. The receptors were sampled from a human donor with glioblastoma. CDR3s include the opening cysteine and the closing phenylalanine or tryptophan. Each record gives: J gene, V gene, clone size, D gene, CDR3 protein, CDR3 DNA. A D gene is named only where the DNA matches it firmly. The size of a clone is reported for some rows only, either as once, few or many, or as a class for expanded clones.

TRBJ2-5 TRBV5-1 - TRBD2 CASSLETSVGESETQYF TGCGCCAGCAGCTTGGAAACTAGCGTAGGAGAGTCGGAGACCCAGTACTTC
TRBJ2-7 TRBV6-6 - - CASSYSSVGEQYF TGTGCCAGCAGTTACTCGAGCGTGGGCGAGCAGTACTTC
TRBJ2-7 TRBV11-2 - TRBD1 CASSPIRRDRGYEQYF TGTGCCAGCAGCCCTATCCGACGGGACAGGGGCTACGAGCAGTACTTC
TRBJ2-6 TRBV2 once - CASNQGRGSGGANVLTF TGTGCCAGCAATCAGGGAAGGGGTTCGGGTGGGGCCAACGTCCTGACTTTC
TRBJ2-3 TRBV6-1 - TRBD2 CASSERPVAGVGTDTQYF TGTGCCAGCAGTGAGAGGCCTGTAGCGGGAGTAGGGACAGATACGCAGTATTTT
TRBJ2-1 TRBV9 few TRBD1 CASSVGQGAQDNEQFF TGTGCCAGCAGCGTAGGGCAGGGGGCGCAGGACAATGAGCAGTTCTTC
TRBJ2-3 TRBV4-3 - TRBD2 CASSQGASGADTQYF TGCGCCAGCAGCCAAGGGGCTAGCGGGGCAGATACGCAGTATTTT
TRBJ1-5 TRBV2 - TRBD1 CASSERGLSNQPQHF TGTGCCAGCAGTGAAAGGGGGCTTAGCAATCAGCCCCAGCATTTT
TRBJ2-7 TRBV9 - TRBD1 CASSPPDRSYEQYF TGTGCCAGCAGCCCCCCGGACAGGAGTTACGAGCAGTACTTC
TRBJ1-1 TRBV11-2 - - CASSPRKGGGDEAFF TGTGCCAGCAGCCCTCGTAAGGGCGGGGGCGATGAAGCTTTCTTT
TRBJ1-2 TRBV6-5 - - CASSYSGVGFYYGYTF TGTGCCAGCAGTTACAGCGGGGTTGGCTTTTACTATGGCTACACCTTC
TRBJ1-1 TRBV18 - - CASSVTQGLGNTEAFF TGTGCCAGCTCCGTTACACAGGGCTTAGGGAACACTGAAGCTTTCTTT
TRBJ1-1 TRBV7-9 - - CASTLADTEAFF TGTGCCAGCACCCTTGCGGACACTGAAGCTTTCTTT
TRBJ2-1 TRBV14 - - CASSQLGSSYNEQFF TGTGCCAGCAGCCAACTAGGCAGCTCCTACAATGAGCAGTTCTTC
TRBJ2-1 TRBV6-5 - - CASSMGLAPYNEQFF TGTGCCAGCAGCATGGGGCTAGCGCCCTACAATGAGCAGTTCTTC
TRBJ2-7 TRBV14 - - CASSPLLHVEQYF TGTGCCAGCAGCCCCCTACTCCACGTCGAGCAGTACTTC
TRBJ2-5 TRBV19 once - CASSNKPGQGKTQYF TGTGCCAGTAGTAATAAACCGGGACAAGGGAAGACCCAGTACTTC
TRBJ2-1 TRBV5-4 once - CASSPGQTASTEQFF TGTGCCAGCAGCCCCGGACAGACCGCGTCCACTGAGCAGTTCTTC
TRBJ2-7 TRBV21-1 - - CASSKYGKGAGGLPILYEQYF TGTGCCAGCAGCAAATACGGTAAAGGAGCGGGAGGCCTGCCCATTTTGTACGAGCAGTACTTC
TRBJ1-5 TRBV7-9 - - CASSLVRGGSNQPQHF TGTGCCAGCAGCTTAGTTCGGGGGGGCAGCAATCAGCCCCAGCATTTT
TRBJ1-4 TRBV30 once TRBD1 CAWSKRTGQVGTNEKLFF TGTGCCTGGAGTAAACGGACAGGGCAGGTGGGCACTAATGAAAAACTGTTTTTT
TRBJ2-7 TRBV9 - - CASSVGVGTYEQYF TGTGCCAGCAGCGTAGGGGTCGGGACCTACGAGCAGTACTTC
TRBJ1-2 TRBV5-4 - TRBD1 CASSLAGQGAYRPYGYTF TGTGCCAGCAGCTTGGCAGGACAGGGGGCTTATAGGCCCTATGGCTACACCTTC
TRBJ1-4 TRBV5-4 - TRBD1 CASSPPGTGGGISEKLFF TGTGCCAGCAGCCCTCCCGGGACAGGGGGCGGAATTAGTGAAAAACTGTTTTTT
TRBJ2-7 TRBV28 - TRBD2 CASSFGGGVYEQYF TGTGCCAGCAGTTTCGGGGGAGGGGTATACGAGCAGTACTTC
TRBJ2-7 TRBV5-6 - - CASSARQVLLGEQYF TGTGCCAGCAGCGCCCGACAGGTCTTATTGGGCGAGCAGTACTTC
TRBJ1-2 TRBV4-1 - TRBD1 CASTQEARQGASGYTF TGCGCCAGCACCCAGGAGGCGAGACAGGGGGCTAGTGGCTACACCTTC
TRBJ1-4 TRBV18 - TRBD1 CASSPISELRQGANEKLFF TGTGCCAGCTCACCAATTTCGGAACTGAGACAGGGGGCAAATGAAAAACTGTTTTTT
TRBJ2-1 TRBV11-2 - - CASSLAGRSSYNEQFF TGTGCCAGCAGCTTAGCCGGGAGAAGCTCCTACAATGAGCAGTTCTTC
TRBJ1-1 TRBV21-1 - - CASSRTPLRSGRAEAFF TGTGCCAGCAGCCGAACCCCGCTCAGGTCGGGGAGGGCTGAAGCTTTCTTT
TRBJ1-2 TRBV9 - - CASSVGAGRNYGYTF TGTGCCAGCAGCGTTGGGGCAGGGCGAAACTATGGCTACACCTTC
TRBJ2-2 TRBV5-1 - - CASREQGRGTGELFF TGCGCCAGCCGAGAACAGGGTCGGGGAACCGGGGAGCTGTTTTTT
TRBJ1-6 TRBV7-8 once - CASSLVSDSPLHF TGTGCCAGCAGCTTAGTTTCCGATTCACCCCTCCACTTT
TRBJ2-4 TRBV23-1 once - CASSQSAQAGAKNIQYF TGCGCCAGCAGTCAATCGGCTCAGGCGGGGGCCAAAAACATTCAGTACTTC
TRBJ2-1 TRBV7-3 - TRBD2 CASSQRSGGGYNEQFF TGTGCCAGCAGCCAACGTAGCGGGGGAGGGTACAATGAGCAGTTCTTC
TRBJ2-7 TRBV30 - TRBD2 CAWSSSGGSYEQYF TGTGCCTGGAGTTCGAGCGGGGGTTCCTACGAGCAGTACTTC
TRBJ2-3 TRBV2 - TRBD1 CASSEETGGGRDTQYF TGTGCCAGCAGTGAGGAGACAGGGGGGGGCAGGGATACGCAGTATTTT
TRBJ2-1 TRBV7-3 - - CASSLVRYNEQFF TGTGCCAGCAGCCTCGTGCGATACAATGAGCAGTTCTTC
TRBJ2-7 TRBV15 - TRBD1 CATSRDRGSYEQYF TGTGCCACCAGCAGGGACAGGGGGTCCTACGAGCAGTACTTC
TRBJ1-2 TRBV4-1 - - CASSQKGGPTNYGYTF TGCGCCAGCAGCCAAAAGGGAGGCCCTACGAACTATGGCTACACCTTC
TRBJ1-1 TRBV5-1 - - CASSLIVNTEAFF TGCGCCAGCAGCTTGATCGTGAACACTGAAGCTTTCTTT
TRBJ1-4 TRBV4-1 - - CASSGGLWKNEKLFF TGCGCCAGCAGCGGAGGGTTGTGGAAAAATGAAAAACTGTTTTTT
TRBJ1-5 TRBV5-6 - - CASSLSSSNQPQHF TGTGCCAGCAGCTTGAGTAGTAGTAATCAGCCCCAGCATTTT
TRBJ2-1 TRBV7-3 - - CASSPDTAYNEQFF TGTGCCAGCAGCCCCGACACCGCCTACAATGAGCAGTTCTTC
TRBJ2-5 TRBV27 - TRBD2 CASSYPLGLAGDGLAKETQYF TGTGCCAGCAGTTACCCCCTGGGACTAGCGGGAGACGGGTTGGCAAAAGAGACCCAGTACTTC
TRBJ2-7 TRBV5-1 few - CASSEGVSYEQYF TGCGCCAGCAGTGAGGGAGTTTCCTACGAGCAGTACTTC
TRBJ2-5 TRBV5-6 - TRBD1 CASSGDRQETQYF TGTGCCAGCAGCGGGGACAGGCAAGAGACCCAGTACTTC
TRBJ2-2 TRBV11-2 few TRBD1 CASSIWTGVSNTGELFF TGTGCCAGCAGCATCTGGACAGGCGTATCGAACACCGGGGAGCTGTTTTTT
TRBJ2-1 TRBV19 - - CASSPGVLSYNEQFF TGTGCCAGTAGTCCAGGGGTCCTATCCTACAATGAGCAGTTCTTC
TRBJ2-7 TRBV5-4 - TRBD2 CASSFSGGTYEQYF TGTGCCAGCAGCTTCAGCGGGGGCACCTACGAGCAGTACTTC
TRBJ2-1 TRBV5-4 - TRBD1 CASSPGTGYNEQFF TGTGCCAGCAGTCCCGGGACAGGGTACAATGAGCAGTTCTTC
TRBJ2-3 TRBV15 - TRBD2 CATSRASGNTDTQYF TGTGCCACCAGCAGAGCTAGCGGGAACACAGATACGCAGTATTTT
TRBJ1-2 TRBV7-9 - - CASSPGGESYGYTF TGTGCCAGCAGCCCGGGGGGGGAGTCCTATGGCTACACCTTC
TRBJ1-1 TRBV19 - - CASLGQLNTEAFF TGTGCCAGCTTAGGACAGCTGAACACTGAAGCTTTCTTT